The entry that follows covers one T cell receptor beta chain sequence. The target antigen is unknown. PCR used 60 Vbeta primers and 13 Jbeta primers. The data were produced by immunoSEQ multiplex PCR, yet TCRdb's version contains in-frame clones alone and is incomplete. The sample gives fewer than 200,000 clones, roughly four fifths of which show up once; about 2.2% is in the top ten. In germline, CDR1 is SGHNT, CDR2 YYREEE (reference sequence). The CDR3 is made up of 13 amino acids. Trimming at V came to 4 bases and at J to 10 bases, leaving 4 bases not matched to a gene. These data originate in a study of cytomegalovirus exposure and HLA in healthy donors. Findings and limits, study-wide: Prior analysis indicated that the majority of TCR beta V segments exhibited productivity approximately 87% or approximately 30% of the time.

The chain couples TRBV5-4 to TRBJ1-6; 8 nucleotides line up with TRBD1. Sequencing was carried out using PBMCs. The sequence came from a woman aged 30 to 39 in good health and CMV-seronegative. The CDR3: CASSPGTGSPLHF. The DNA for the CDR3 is TGTGCCAGCAGCCCCGGGACAGGCTCACCCCTCCACTTT.